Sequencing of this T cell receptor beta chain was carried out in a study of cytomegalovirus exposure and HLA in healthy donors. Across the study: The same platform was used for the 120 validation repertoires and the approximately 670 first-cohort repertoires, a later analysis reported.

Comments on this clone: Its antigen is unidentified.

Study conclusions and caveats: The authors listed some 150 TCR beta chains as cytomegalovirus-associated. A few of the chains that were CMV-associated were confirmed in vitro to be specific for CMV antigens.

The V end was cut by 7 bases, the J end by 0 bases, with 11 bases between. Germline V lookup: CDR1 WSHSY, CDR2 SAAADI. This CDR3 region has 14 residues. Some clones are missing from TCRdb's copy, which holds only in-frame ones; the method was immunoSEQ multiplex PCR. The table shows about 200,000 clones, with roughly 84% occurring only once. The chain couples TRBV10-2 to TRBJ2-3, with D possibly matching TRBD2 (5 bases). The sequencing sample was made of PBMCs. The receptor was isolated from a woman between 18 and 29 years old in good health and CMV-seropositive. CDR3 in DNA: TGCGCCAGCATGGGGAGTTCTAGCACAGATACGCAGTATTTT. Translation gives CASMGSSSTDTQYF.